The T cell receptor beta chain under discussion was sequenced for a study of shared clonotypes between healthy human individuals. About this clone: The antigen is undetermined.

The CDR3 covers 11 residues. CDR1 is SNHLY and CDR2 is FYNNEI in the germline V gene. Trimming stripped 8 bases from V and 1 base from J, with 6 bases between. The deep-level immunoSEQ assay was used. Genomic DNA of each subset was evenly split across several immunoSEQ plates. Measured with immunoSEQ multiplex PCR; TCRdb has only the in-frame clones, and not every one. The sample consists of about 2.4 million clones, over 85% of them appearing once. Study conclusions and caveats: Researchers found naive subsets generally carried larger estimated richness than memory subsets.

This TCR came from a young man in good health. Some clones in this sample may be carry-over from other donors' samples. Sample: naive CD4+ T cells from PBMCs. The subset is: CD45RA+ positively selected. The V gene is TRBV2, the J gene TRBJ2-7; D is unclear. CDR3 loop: CASLGSYEQYF. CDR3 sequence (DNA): TGTGCCAGCCTAGGGTCCTACGAGCAGTACTTC.